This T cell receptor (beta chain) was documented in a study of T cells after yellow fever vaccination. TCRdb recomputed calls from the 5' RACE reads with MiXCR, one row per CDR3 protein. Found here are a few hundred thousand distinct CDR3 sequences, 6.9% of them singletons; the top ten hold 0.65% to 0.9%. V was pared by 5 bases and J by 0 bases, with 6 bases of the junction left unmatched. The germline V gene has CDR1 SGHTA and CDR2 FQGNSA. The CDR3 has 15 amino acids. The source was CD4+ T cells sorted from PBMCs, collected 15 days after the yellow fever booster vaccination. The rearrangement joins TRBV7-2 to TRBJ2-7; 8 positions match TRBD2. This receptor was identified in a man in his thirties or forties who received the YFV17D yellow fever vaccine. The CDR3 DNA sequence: TGTGCCAGCAGCCCCGGGGCGGGAGGCTCCTACGAGCAGTACTTC. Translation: CASSPGAGGSYEQYF.